This T cell receptor (beta chain) was sequenced in a study of CD8 T cells in ankylosing spondylitis. Findings and limits, study-wide: Several highly homologous variants formed a TCR beta motif that appeared characteristic of ankylosing spondylitis blood.

About this clonotype: Its antigen is as yet unknown.

CDR1 is DFQATT, CDR2 SNEGSKA, per germline (reference sequence). The V gene end was trimmed by 6 bases and the J gene end by 9 bases; junction bases not matched to a gene: 16. CDR3 length: 15 amino acids. MiXCR, run by TCRdb on the 5' RACE reads, gives a single entry per CDR3 protein. In the table there are 670,000 or so distinct CDR3 sequences, around 20% of which are singletons. The sample taken for sequencing was blood, either unsorted or a sorted T cell fraction (not recorded which). The receptor comes from a male donor with ankylosing spondylitis. The chain links TRBV20-1 to TRBJ1-4; TRBD1 agrees at 7 bases. The DNA of the CDR3 is TGCAGTGCCACAGGGCCAGGGGGATCCAAGAAAAAACTGTTTTTT. This sequence encodes CSATGPGGSKKKLFF.